These 7 T cell receptor beta chains share one sample of origin, sequenced in a study of T cell changes during pregnancy in multiple sclerosis. The assay was immunoSEQ multiplex PCR, and TCRdb's table has in-frame clones only and misses some. The profile shows under 80,000 clones, more than 85% of them singletons. Sequenced here: peripheral blood, sampled in the second trimester of pregnancy. Receptor source: a female donor with multiple sclerosis, enrolled in a pregnancy study.

The genes are TRBV9 and TRBJ2-7; 9 positions agree with TRBD2. This CDR3 spans 12 amino acids. V gave up 3 bases and J gave up 11 bases; unmatched junction bases: 6. Germline V lookup: CDR1 SGDLS, CDR2 YYNGEE. The CDR3 coding sequence is TGTGCCAGCAGCGGGGGAGGGACTAGCAAGTACTTC. Translated: CASSGGGTSKYF.

The CDR3 DNA reads TGTGCCAGCAGTACAGAACACACTGAAGCTTTCTTT. Its translation is CASSTEHTEAFF. The rearrangement links TRBV6-5 to TRBJ1-1, with D uncertain. The V end was cut by 5 bases, the J end by 3 bases, with 7 bases between. Germline loops: CDR1 MNHEY, CDR2 SVGAGI. The CDR3 runs to 12 residues.

This sequence joins TRBV6-5 and TRBJ1-5; 9 nucleotides agree with TRBD1. Germline lookup yields CDR1 MNHEY and CDR2 SVGAGI. The CDR3 covers 15 residues. The V segment lost 6 bases and the J segment 4 bases; nucleotides outside the gene matches: 7. The CDR3 DNA follows: TGTGCCAGCAGACTGGGACAGGGCCTAAATCAGCCCCAGCATTTT. It is translated as CASRLGQGLNQPQHF.

The chain combines TRBV6-1 with TRBJ2-7; TRBD1 agrees at 7 bases. J was trimmed by 2 bases and V by 0 bases; bases with no gene match: 4. Germline values: CDR1 MNHNS, CDR2 SASEGT. This CDR3 spans 15 amino acids. The CDR3 DNA reads as TGTGCCAGCAGTGAAGCGCAGGGGACAGCCTACGAGCAGTACTTC. It translates to CASSEAQGTAYEQYF.

The V call is TRBV4-1, the J call TRBJ1-6; 7 positions match TRBD1. CDR1 and CDR2 (germline): MGHRA, YSYEKL. CDR3 length equals 15 residues. Trimming at V came to 4 bases and at J to 5 bases, leaving 5 bases not matched to a gene. The CDR3 bases are TGCGCCAGCAGCCCTGGGACAGCTCATAATTCACCCCTCCACTTT. Amino acids: CASSPGTAHNSPLHF.

The genes are TRBV5-1 and TRBJ1-1; a weak D match, TRBD1 (5 bases). CDR1 SGHRS and CDR2 YFSETQ come from the germline V gene. This CDR3 region has 15 residues. The ends were cut back, 4 bases at V and 0 bases at J, with 13 bases in the middle. This chain's CDR3 is CASSPGGLMNTEAFF. CDR3 coding DNA: TGCGCCAGCAGCCCCGGGGGACTGATGAACACTGAAGCTTTCTTT.

This sequence joins TRBV6-6 and TRBJ1-3, with TRBD1 as a possible D gene (6 bases). Trimming took 5 bases from V and 8 from J, leaving 22 bases between them. This CDR3 is 16 amino acids long. CDR1 MNHNY and CDR2 SVGAGI come from the germline V gene (reference sequence). The CDR3 coding sequence is TGTGCCAGCAGTCCCTATCACCCTCAGGGGTCGGACACCATATATTTT. Amino acids: CASSPYHPQGSDTIYF.